A selection of T cell receptor beta chains follows, all from one sample in a study of T cell changes during pregnancy in multiple sclerosis. Libraries were prepared by immunoSEQ multiplex PCR; TCRdb keeps only in-frame clonotypes and omits some of them. Among around 40,000 clones listed, about 90% were seen once. Sequencing was performed on CD4+ T cells from peripheral blood mononuclear cells, taken in the second trimester of pregnancy. The source of these receptors is a female donor in good health, enrolled as a control in a pregnancy study. Each CDR3 is given with its conserved first and last residue.

V	J	CDR3
TRBV27	TRBJ2-6	CASSYRGSSGANVLTF
TRBV27	TRBJ2-3	CATARVTSGERDTQYF
TRBV2	TRBJ2-5	CASSGPSGAQETQYF
TRBV6-5	TRBJ2-7	CATTSGQLYEQYF
TRBV5-1	TRBJ2-4	CASSWKGGVGIQYF
TRBV6-5	TRBJ1-4	CASSSPRSPGGEKLFF
TRBV5-1	TRBJ1-5	CASSYDGQGDQHF
TRBV4-2	TRBJ2-7	CASSQDGGTRGEQYF
TRBV6-5	TRBJ1-2	CASSYSGSNGYTF
TRBV11-3	TRBJ2-1	CASSLAPGWVDEQFF
TRBV2	TRBJ1-4	CASTGEAVLFF
TRBV29-1	TRBJ2-1	CSVGLTQYNEQFF
TRBV5-6	TRBJ1-2	CASSLAKGGRAGYTF
TRBV11-2	TRBJ2-7	CASSRLDRGGYEQYF
TRBV5-6	TRBJ2-5	CASSLGGRVWMQTQYF
TRBV7-8	TRBJ2-7	CASSLAQGYEQYF
TRBV20-1	TRBJ1-2	CSAQGLGGYTF
TRBV11-3	TRBJ2-1	CASPGTSGRFCEQFF
TRBV18	TRBJ1-3	CASSEDRASSGNTIYF
TRBV11-3	TRBJ2-4	CASSPGTGPNIQYF
TRBV29-1	TRBJ2-7	CSFRGASGNYGQYF
TRBV6-5	TRBJ2-2	CASRRLAGDTGELFF
TRBV6-1	TRBJ2-7	CASSTQDRGDEQYF
TRBV28	TRBJ1-2	CASRDRGARSYGYTF
TRBV7-2	TRBJ2-1	CASSSNQVGNEQFF
TRBV28	TRBJ1-3	CASSAEWAGNTIYF
TRBV19	TRBJ1-2	CASSIRRGYTF
TRBV4-3	NA	CASSQGAGEGYEQYF
TRBV6-6	TRBJ1-1	CASSYGGATEAFF
TRBV28	TRBJ1-5	CASSSPGGQPQHF
TRBV10-3	TRBJ1-2	CAISESTQGLYGYTF
TRBV4-1	TRBJ2-7	CASSRGREGGYEQYF
TRBV7-2	TRBJ2-1	CASSLAAVKNEQFF
TRBV30	TRBJ2-5	CAWSTGTSGWGQYF
TRBV2	TRBJ1-1	CASSEVLLNTEAFF
TRBV30	TRBJ2-1	CAGDRGGRNEQFF
TRBV30	TRBJ2-5	CAWKDRGETQYF
TRBV7-2	TRBJ1-4	CASSLQRDKLFF
TRBV11-2	TRBJ2-5	CATREQETQYF
TRBV27	TRBJ1-5	CASSAGQVSNQPQHF
TRBV18	TRBJ1-3	CASSPLGQTSGNTIYF
TRBV7-9	TRBJ1-2	CASSLSGFGYTF
TRBV9	TRBJ2-3	CASSVGVSGNTDTQYF
TRBV10-2	TRBJ1-1	CASSERGRRNTEAFF
TRBV6-5	TRBJ2-7	CASPRLGRGSYEQYF
TRBV15	TRBJ1-2	CATSNHGQSRYGYTF